These T cell receptor beta chains were read from a single sample in a study of blood T cell repertoires in COVID-19. The table came from immunoSEQ multiplex PCR; TCRdb's copy has only in-frame clones and leaves some out. The data contain about 100,000 clones, about 90% of them singletons. Material for sequencing was peripheral blood. The source is a man aged 25 to 40 in a cohort sampled during active COVID-19. CDR3s include the opening cysteine and the closing phenylalanine or tryptophan. Each record gives: D gene, J gene, clone size, V gene, CDR3 DNA, CDR3 protein. A D gene is named only where the DNA matches it firmly. Size is stated for part of the rows, as once, few or many counts, or as a class when the clone is expanded.

TRBD1,TRBJ1-1,.,TRBV27,TGTGCCAGCAGTTTAACAGGGGGCGGTATAGTGGACACTGAAGCTTTCTTT,CASSLTGGGIVDTEAFF
.,TRBJ2-7,.,TRBV5-1,TGCGCCAGCAGCCCACGTGCGGGTGAGGAGCAGTACTTC,CASSPRAGEEQYF
.,TRBJ2-2,.,TRBV10-3,TGTGCCATCAGTGAGTCGACTAAGAACACCGGGGAGCTGTTTTTT,CAISESTKNTGELFF
.,TRBJ1-5,.,TRBV24-1,TGTGCCACCAGTGAACCGGGGGATGGTCAGCCCCAGCATTTT,CATSEPGDGQPQHF
.,TRBJ1-5,.,TRBV6-4,TGTGCCAGCAGTGAACAAACGAATCAGCCCCAGCATTTT,CASSEQTNQPQHF
.,TRBJ2-7,few,TRBV2,TGTGCCAGCACGGAGTACCGGGGCGAGCAGTACTTC,CASTEYRGEQYF
.,TRBJ2-7,.,TRBV28,TGTGCCAGCAGTCTACCCGACAGACCCCACTACGAGCAGTACTTC,CASSLPDRPHYEQYF
TRBD1,TRBJ1-1,.,TRBV14,TGTGCCAGGATACTGGGGACAGGCAAAACTGAAGCTTTCTTT,CARILGTGKTEAFF
.,TRBJ1-5,.,TRBV7-2,TGTGCCAGCAGCTCCAGGGTAGGAAATCAGCCCCAGCATTTT,CASSSRVGNQPQHF
TRBD1,TRBJ1-1,.,TRBV28,TGTGCCAGCAGTTCTACAGGGGCCGCGGGCACTGAAGCTTTCTTT,CASSSTGAAGTEAFF
.,TRBJ2-3,.,TRBV2,TGTGCCAGCAGGACAGGGCGGGGGGGCACAGATACGCAGTATTTT,CASRTGRGGTDTQYF
TRBD1,TRBJ1-2,.,TRBV5-4,TGTGCCAGCAGCTTACAGGGGGCTAGGACTAACTATGGCTACACCTTC,CASSLQGARTNYGYTF
.,TRBJ1-2,.,TRBV7-9,TGTGCCAGCAGCGCCCGGGTGGGCAGGGACTATGGCTACACCTTC,CASSARVGRDYGYTF
.,TRBJ2-3,.,TRBV9,TGTGCCAGCAGCCCCCGGGATGCTAGCACAGATACGCAGTATTTT,CASSPRDASTDTQYF
TRBD1,TRBJ2-7,.,TRBV3-1/TRBV3-2,TGTGCCAGCAGCCAAGTGGGGACAGGCCACGACGAGCAGTACTTC,CASSQVGTGHDEQYF
TRBD2,TRBJ2-7,few,TRBV5-1,TGCGCCAGCAGCTTCTCTAGCGGGGGGGCACTCCGCTACGAGCAGTACTTC,CASSFSSGGALRYEQYF
.,TRBJ2-7,.,TRBV24-1,TGTGCCACCAGTGATTTTGGCCGTCACGAGCAGTACTTC,CATSDFGRHEQYF
TRBD2,TRBJ2-2,.,TRBV5-1,TGCGCCAGCAGCCCCCGGGGGGGGGACGGGGAGCTGTTTTTT,CASSPRGGDGELFF
.,TRBJ2-1,.,TRBV11-3,TGTGCCAGCAGCTTAGAAGCGGACCTCGAGCAGTTCTTC,CASSLEADLEQFF
.,TRBJ1-3,.,TRBV7-9,TGTGCCAGCAGCTTAGGGAGCTTGGGGGGTGACTCTGGAAACACCATATATTTT,CASSLGSLGGDSGNTIYF
TRBD1,TRBJ1-5,.,TRBV5-4,TGTGCCAGCAGCTGGGGGACAGGGGGGAATCAGCCCCAGCATTTT,CASSWGTGGNQPQHF
.,TRBJ2-7,.,TRBV5-4,TGTGCCAGCAGCACGCCGGACAGAAAAAACTACGAGCAGTACTTC,CASSTPDRKNYEQYF
.,TRBJ2-5,.,TRBV18,TGTGCCAGCTCACCACTTCCGACAGGGAGGGAGACCCAGTACTTC,CASSPLPTGRETQYF
.,TRBJ1-1,.,TRBV29-1,TGCAGCGTAATGGCACCGAACACTGAAGCTTTCTTT,CSVMAPNTEAFF
.,TRBJ1-1,.,TRBV4-1,TGCGCCAGCAGCCAAGTTCAGGTAACGAACACTGAAGCTTTCTTT,CASSQVQVTNTEAFF
.,TRBJ1-2,.,TRBV18,TGTGCCAGCTCACCACTGCCCATCCACAGGGAGGGCTATGGCTACACCTTC,CASSPLPIHREGYGYTF
TRBD1,TRBJ2-1,.,TRBV5-1,TGCGCCAGCAGCGTTAGGACAGGGGGTAATGAGCAGTTCTTC,CASSVRTGGNEQFF
.,TRBJ2-3,.,TRBV3-1/TRBV3-2,TGTGCCAGCAGCCAAAGCCGAATTTCAGATACGCAGTATTTT,CASSQSRISDTQYF
TRBD1,TRBJ2-5,.,TRBV19,TGTGCCAGTAGCCGGGGACAGGGGGCTTTGGAAGAGACCCAGTACTTC,CASSRGQGALEETQYF
TRBD2,TRBJ2-1,.,TRBV7-9,TGTGCCAGCAGCTGGGGACTAGCGGTTAACAATGAGCAGTTCTTC,CASSWGLAVNNEQFF
TRBD1,TRBJ2-7,.,TRBV6-5,TGTGCCAGCAGTTCGGACAGGGTGTATTACGAGCAGTACTTC,CASSSDRVYYEQYF